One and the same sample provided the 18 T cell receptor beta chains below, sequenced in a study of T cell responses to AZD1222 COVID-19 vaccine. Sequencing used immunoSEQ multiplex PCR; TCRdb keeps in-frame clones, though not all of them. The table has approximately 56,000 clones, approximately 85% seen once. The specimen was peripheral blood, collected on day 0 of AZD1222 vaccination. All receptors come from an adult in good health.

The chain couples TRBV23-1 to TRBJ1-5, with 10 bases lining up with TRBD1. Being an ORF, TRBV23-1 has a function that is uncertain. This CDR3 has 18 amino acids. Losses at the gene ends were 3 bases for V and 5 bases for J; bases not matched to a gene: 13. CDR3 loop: CASSQDVEGQGWDQPQHF. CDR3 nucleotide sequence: TGCGCCAGCAGTCAGGACGTGGAGGGACAGGGGTGGGATCAGCCCCAGCATTTT.

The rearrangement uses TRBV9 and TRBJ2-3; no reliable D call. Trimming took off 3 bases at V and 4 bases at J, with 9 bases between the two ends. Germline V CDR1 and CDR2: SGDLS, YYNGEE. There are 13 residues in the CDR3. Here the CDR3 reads CASSEPGADTQYF. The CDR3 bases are TGTGCCAGCAGCGAACCTGGGGCAGATACGCAGTATTTT.

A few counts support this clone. The CDR3 DNA follows: TGTGCCAGCAGTGAGGGGACAGATAATTCACCCCTCCACTTT. Amino acid sequence: CASSEGTDNSPLHF. The genes are TRBV6-1 and TRBJ1-6; 7 bases are shared with TRBD1. V was clipped by 3 bases and J by 5 bases; unmatched bases: 1. Looked up from germline, CDR1 is MNHNS and CDR2 is SASEGT. CDR3 size: 14 residues.

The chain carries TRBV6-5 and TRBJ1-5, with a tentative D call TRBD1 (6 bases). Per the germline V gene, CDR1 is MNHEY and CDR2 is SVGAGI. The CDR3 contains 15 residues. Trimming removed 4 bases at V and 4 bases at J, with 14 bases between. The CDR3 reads CASSSNPGQNQPQHF. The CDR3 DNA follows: TGTGCCAGCAGTTCCAATCCGGGACAAAATCAGCCCCAGCATTTT.

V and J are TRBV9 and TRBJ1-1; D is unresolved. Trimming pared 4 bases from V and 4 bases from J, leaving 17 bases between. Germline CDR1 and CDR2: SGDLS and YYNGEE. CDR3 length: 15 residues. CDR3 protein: CASSTHADGGTEAFF. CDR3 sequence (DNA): TGTGCCAGCAGCACCCACGCCGATGGTGGCACTGAAGCTTTCTTT. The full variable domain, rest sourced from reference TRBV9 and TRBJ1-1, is DSGVTQTPKHLITATGQRVTLRCSPRSGDLSVYWYQQSLDQGLQFLIQYYNGEERAKGNILERFSAQQFPDLHSELNLSSLELGDSALYFCASSTHADGGTEAFFGQGTRLTVV.

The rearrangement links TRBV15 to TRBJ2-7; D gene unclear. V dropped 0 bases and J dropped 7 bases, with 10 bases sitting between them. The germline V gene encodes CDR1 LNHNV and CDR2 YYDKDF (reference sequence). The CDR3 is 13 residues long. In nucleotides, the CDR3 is TGTGCCACCAGCAGAGATCGGTCGCTTGAGCAGTACTTC. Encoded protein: CATSRDRSLEQYF.

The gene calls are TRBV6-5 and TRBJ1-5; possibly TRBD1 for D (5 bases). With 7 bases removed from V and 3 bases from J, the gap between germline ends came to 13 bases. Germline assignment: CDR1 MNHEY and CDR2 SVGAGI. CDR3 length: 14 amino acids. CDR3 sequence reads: CASNGGQYNQPQHF. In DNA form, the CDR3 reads TGTGCCAGCAACGGGGGTCAATACAATCAGCCCCAGCATTTT.

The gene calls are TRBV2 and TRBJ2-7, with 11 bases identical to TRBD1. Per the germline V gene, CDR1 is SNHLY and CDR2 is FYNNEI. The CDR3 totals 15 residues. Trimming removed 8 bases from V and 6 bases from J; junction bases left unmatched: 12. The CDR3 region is CASLLPGQGEGEQYF. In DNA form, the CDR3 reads TGTGCCAGCCTTTTACCGGGACAGGGGGAAGGCGAGCAGTACTTC.

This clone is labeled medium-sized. The CDR3 is CSGIILSIQYF. Here the CDR3 DNA reads TGCAGCGGGATCATCCTCAGCATTCAGTACTTC. This rearrangement joins TRBV29-1 to TRBJ2-4; D remains unclear. Germline CDR1 is SQVTM and CDR2 is ANQGSEA. The CDR3 length is 11 residues. Trimming took 7 bases from V and 9 from J, leaving 13 bases between them.

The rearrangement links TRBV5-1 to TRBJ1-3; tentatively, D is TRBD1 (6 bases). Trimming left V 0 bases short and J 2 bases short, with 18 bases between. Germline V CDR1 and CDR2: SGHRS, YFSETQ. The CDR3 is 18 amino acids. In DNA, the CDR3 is TGCGCCAGCAGCTTGGTGCGGACAGCCAGAAGAACTGGAAACACCATATATTTT. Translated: CASSLVRTARRTGNTIYF. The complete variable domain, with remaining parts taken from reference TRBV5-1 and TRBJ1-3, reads KAGVTQTPRYLIKTRGQQVTLSCSPISGHRSVSWYQQTPGQGLQFLFEYFSETQRNKGNFPGRFSGRQFSNSRSEMNVSTLELGDSALYLCASSLVRTARRTGNTIYFGEGSWLTVV.

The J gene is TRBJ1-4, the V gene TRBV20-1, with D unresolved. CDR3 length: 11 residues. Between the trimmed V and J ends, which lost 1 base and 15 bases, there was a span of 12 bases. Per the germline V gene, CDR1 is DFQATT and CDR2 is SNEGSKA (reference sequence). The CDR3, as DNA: TGCAGTGCTAGAGTCGGGTATGAGTTGTTTTTT. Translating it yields CSARVGYELFF.

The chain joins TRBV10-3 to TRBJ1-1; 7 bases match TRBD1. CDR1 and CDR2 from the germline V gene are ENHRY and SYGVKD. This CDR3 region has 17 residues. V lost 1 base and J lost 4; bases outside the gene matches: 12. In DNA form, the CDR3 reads TGTGCCATCAGTGAGTTTGACCTGCAGGGGGTTGTCACTGAAGCTTTCTTT. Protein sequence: CAISEFDLQGVVTEAFF.

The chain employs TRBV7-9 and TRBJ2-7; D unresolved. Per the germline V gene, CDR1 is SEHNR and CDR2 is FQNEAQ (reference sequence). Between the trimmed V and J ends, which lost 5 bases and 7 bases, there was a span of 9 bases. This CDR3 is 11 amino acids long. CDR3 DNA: TGTGCCAGCAGCGCCTCTGTGGAGCAGTACTTC. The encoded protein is CASSASVEQYF. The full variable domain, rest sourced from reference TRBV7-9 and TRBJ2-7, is DTGVSQNPRHKITKRGQNVTFRCDPISEHNRLYWYRQTLGQGPEFLTYFQNEAQLEKSRLLSDRFSAERPKGSFSTLEIQRTEQGDSAMYLCASSASVEQYFGPGTRLTVT.

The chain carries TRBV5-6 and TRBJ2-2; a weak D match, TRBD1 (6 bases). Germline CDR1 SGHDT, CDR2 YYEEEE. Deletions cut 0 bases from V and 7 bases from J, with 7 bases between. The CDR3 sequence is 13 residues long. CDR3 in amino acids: CASSLGGHGELFF. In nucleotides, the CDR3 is TGTGCCAGCAGCTTGGGGGGGCACGGGGAGCTGTTTTTT.

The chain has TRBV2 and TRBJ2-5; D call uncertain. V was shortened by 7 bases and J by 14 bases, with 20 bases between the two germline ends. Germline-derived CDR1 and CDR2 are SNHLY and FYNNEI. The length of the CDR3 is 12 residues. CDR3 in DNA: TGTGCCAGCACCTTGACTCCGATAAAGCTCTACTTC. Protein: CASTLTPIKLYF.

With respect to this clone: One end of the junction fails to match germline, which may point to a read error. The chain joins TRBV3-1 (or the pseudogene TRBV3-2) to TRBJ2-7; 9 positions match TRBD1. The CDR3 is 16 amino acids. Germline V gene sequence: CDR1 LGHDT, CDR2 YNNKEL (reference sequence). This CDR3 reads CASSQRLLGGQGHTSF. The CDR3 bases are TGTGCCAGCAGCCAGCGTCTCCTGGGAGGACAGGGGCATACTTCGTTC.

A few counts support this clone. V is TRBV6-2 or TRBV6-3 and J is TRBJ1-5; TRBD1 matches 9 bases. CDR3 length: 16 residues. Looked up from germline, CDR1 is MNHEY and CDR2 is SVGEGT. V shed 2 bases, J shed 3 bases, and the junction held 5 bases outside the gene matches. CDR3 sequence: CASSYRTGDPNQPQHF. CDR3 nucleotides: TGTGCCAGCAGTTACCGGACAGGGGATCCCAATCAGCCCCAGCATTTT.

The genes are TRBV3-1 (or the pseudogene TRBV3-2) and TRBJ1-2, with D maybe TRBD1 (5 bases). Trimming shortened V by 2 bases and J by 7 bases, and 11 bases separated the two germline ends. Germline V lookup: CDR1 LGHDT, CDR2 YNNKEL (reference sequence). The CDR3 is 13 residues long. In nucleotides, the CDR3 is TGTGCCAGCAGCCAACGGGGGAAGGGTGGCTACACCTTC. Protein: CASSQRGKGGYTF.